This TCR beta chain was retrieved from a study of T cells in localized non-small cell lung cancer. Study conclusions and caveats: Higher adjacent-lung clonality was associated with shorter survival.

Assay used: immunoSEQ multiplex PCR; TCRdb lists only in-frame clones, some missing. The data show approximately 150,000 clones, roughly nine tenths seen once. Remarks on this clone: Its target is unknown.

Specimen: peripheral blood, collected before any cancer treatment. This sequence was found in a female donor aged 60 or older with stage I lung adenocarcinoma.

The chain's CDR3 is CATRLAGGTGELFF. CDR3 nucleotide sequence: TGTGCCACCCGACTAGCGGGAGGAACCGGGGAGCTGTTTTTT. V gene TRBV10-3 combines with J gene TRBJ2-2; 13 positions match TRBD2. Germline values: CDR1 ENHRY, CDR2 SYGVKD. This CDR3 spans 14 amino acids. With 10 bases clipped from V and 5 bases from J, the junction kept 4 bases outside the gene matches.